One sample yielded the 19 T cell receptor beta chains listed below, sequenced in a study of regulatory T cells in long-lasting Graves disease. Libraries of TCR beta came from iRepertoire HTBI primers plus Arm-PCR of CDR3 regions. TCRdb reprocessed the multiplex PCR reads with MiXCR, giving one entry per CDR3 protein. The sample carries roughly 400,000 distinct CDR3 sequences, under 25% recorded once. The time point denotes: persistent/refractory GD, antithyroid drugs over 5 years with positive TRAb. Isolated PBMC RNA provided the starting material for the TCR library. The sequencing used peripheral blood mononuclear cells (PBMCs), collected when the disease was refractory, from a patient treated with antithyroid drugs. Receptor source: a female donor with Graves disease.

There are many counts of this clonotype. At one end the junction does not follow the germline gene, possibly because of a read error. The chain combines TRBV6-2 or TRBV6-3 with TRBJ1-2; maybe TRBD1 (6 bases). Germline CDR1 reads MNHEY; CDR2 reads SVGEGT. This CDR3 comprises 12 residues. Here the CDR3 reads CASSYSNTDSLF. CDR3 bases: TGTGCCAGCAGTTACTCGAACACGGACAGCCTCTTC.

The rearrangement joins TRBV7-2 to TRBJ1-2, with D unclear. This CDR3 is 15 amino acids long. The V gene's germline CDR1 is SGHTA and CDR2 FQGNSA. The V gene lost 0 bases and the J gene lost 2 bases, with 10 bases spanning the gap. CDR3 loop: CASSLAHTGNYGYTF. The CDR3, as DNA: TGTGCCAGCAGCTTAGCACACACGGGAAACTATGGCTACACCTTC. Full variable domain (missing parts from reference TRBV7-2 and TRBJ1-2): GAGVSQSPSNKVTEKGKDVELRCDPISGHTALYWYRQSLGQGLEFLIYFQGNSAPDKSGLPSDRFSAERTGGSVSTLTIQRTQQEDSAVYLCASSLAHTGNYGYTFGSGTRLTVV.

On this clonotype: A much larger clone sits a single nucleotide away, making a read error possible. The chain joins TRBV6-9 to TRBJ2-2, with D possibly TRBD1 on 5 matching bases. This CDR3 spans 16 amino acids. Germline CDR1 and CDR2: MNHGY and SVAAGI. Trimming cost V 3 bases and J 3 bases, with 14 bases left between them. CDR3 sequence reads: CASSYSEQAYTGELFF. CDR3 bases: TGTGCCAGCAGTTACTCCGAACAGGCTTACACCGGGGAGCTGTTTTTT.

J is TRBJ2-2 and V is TRBV27, with D hard to call. This CDR3 contains 17 residues. V shed 0 bases and J shed 3 bases, with 14 bases lying between them. Germline CDR1 reads MNHEY; CDR2 reads SMNVEV (reference sequence). The CDR3 spells CASSLSLPTRDTGELFF. The DNA of the CDR3 is TGTGCCAGCAGTTTATCTTTACCAACTCGAGACACCGGGGAGCTGTTTTTT.

This clonotype was seen a few times. The chain employs TRBV29-1 and TRBJ2-5, with 8 positions matching TRBD1. Germline lookup yields CDR1 SQVTM and CDR2 ANQGSEA. V lost 0 bases, J lost 4 bases, and 16 bases stayed unmatched. CDR3 length equals 18 residues. In DNA form, the CDR3 reads TGCAGCGTTGAAGATGGGGCATTGAGGACAGGGATAGTAGAGACCCAGTACTTC. Its protein product is CSVEDGALRTGIVETQYF. Filled out from reference TRBV29-1 and TRBJ2-5, the complete variable domain reads SAVISQKPSRDICQRGTSLTIQCQVDSQVTMMFWYRQQPGQSLTLIATANQGSEATYESGFVIDKFPISRPNLTFSTLTVSNMSPEDSSIYLCSVEDGALRTGIVETQYFGPGTRLLVL.

This clonotype has a count of ten or more. The V call is TRBV2, the J call TRBJ2-3; no clear D gene. The CDR3 spans 13 residues. V lost 6 bases and J lost 0, with 7 bases in between. The V gene's germline CDR1 is SNHLY and CDR2 FYNNEI. CDR3 nucleotides: TGTGCCAGCAGCGCAGCCAGCACAGATACGCAGTATTTT. Its protein is CASSAASTDTQYF. The full variable domain, in which reference TRBV2 and TRBJ2-3 provide the parts outside the CDR3, is EPEVTQTPSHQVTQMGQEVILRCVPISNHLYFYWYRQILGQKVEFLVSFYNNEISEKSEIFDDQFSVERPDGSNFTLKIRSTKLEDSAMYFCASSAASTDTQYFGPGTRLTVL.

This clonotype came up many times. This chain connects TRBV28 to TRBJ2-5; TRBD1 aligns across 8 bases. Germline V lookup: CDR1 MDHEN, CDR2 SYDVKM. The CDR3 consists of 14 residues. V gave up 6 bases and J gave up 2 bases; unmatched junction bases: 5. CDR3 residues: CASRTGQGQETQYF. CDR3 bases: TGTGCCAGCAGAACCGGACAGGGACAAGAGACCCAGTACTTC. The variable domain in full, completed from reference TRBV28 and TRBJ2-5, reads DVKVTQSSRYLVKRTGEKVFLECVQDMDHENMFWYRQDPGLGLRLIYFSYDVKMKEKGDIPEGYSVSREKKERFSLILESASTNQTSMYLCASRTGQGQETQYFGPGTRLLVL.

The chain links TRBV28 to TRBJ2-7; TRBD2 aligns across 8 bases. The CDR3 totals 15 residues. V lost 6 bases and J lost 3; bases outside the gene matches: 10. Germline values: CDR1 MDHEN, CDR2 SYDVKM. The CDR3 region has the DNA TGTGCCAGCAGCTTGGCCGGGACTAGTGTCTACGAGCAGTACTTC. Translating gives CASSLAGTSVYEQYF.

The V call is TRBV7-2, the J call TRBJ1-2; D might be TRBD1 (5 bases). The ends were cut back, 1 base at V and 5 bases at J, with 14 bases in the middle. Germline CDR1 reads SGHTA; CDR2 reads FQGNSA. The CDR3 extends over 15 amino acids. The DNA of the CDR3 is TGTGCCAGCAGCTTAGTTCACGGGGGAGAGTATGGCTACACCTTC. This codes for CASSLVHGGEYGYTF.

This rearrangement joins TRBV5-4 to TRBJ2-2; 9 nucleotides agree with TRBD2. CDR3 length: 17 residues. V lost 3 bases to trimming and J lost 5 bases; unmatched junction nucleotides: 11. The V gene's germline CDR1 is SGHNT and CDR2 YYREEE (reference sequence). CDR3 bases: TGTGCCAGCAGCTGGAGAATAGCGGGAGTAGGGACCGGGGAGCTGTTTTTT. This gives the protein CASSWRIAGVGTGELFF.

This clonotype was seen a handful of times. This may stem from a read error, because a much larger clone lies one nucleotide away. This chain joins TRBV6-2 or TRBV6-3 and TRBJ2-5, with D perhaps being TRBD1 or TRBD2 (6 bases each). CDR1 MNHEY and CDR2 SVGEGT come from the germline V gene. The CDR3 has 13 amino acids. V was cut by 5 bases and J by 4 bases, with 11 bases left in between. The CDR3 nucleotides read TGTGCCAGCAGTCGGGGGCGAGGAGAGACCCAGTACTTC. It yields the protein CASSRGRGETQYF.

In its sample, this clonotype was seen many times. This chain joins TRBV27 and TRBJ2-7; the D gene is possibly TRBD2 (5 bases). V lost 3 bases and J 0 bases, leaving 12 bases between the germline ends. The length of the CDR3 is 15 residues. Germline values: CDR1 MNHEY, CDR2 SMNVEV (reference sequence). In DNA form, the CDR3 reads TGTGCCAGCAGTTTGGGGAGCCACTCCTCCTACGAGCAGTACTTC. Its translation: CASSLGSHSSYEQYF.

This clonotype has just a few counts. V usage is TRBV14 and J usage is TRBJ2-7; TRBD1 is a possible D gene (5 bases). The CDR3 spans 13 residues. V was cut by 2 bases and J by 2 bases, with 7 bases left in between. The germline V gene encodes CDR1 SGHDN and CDR2 FVKESK. CDR3 bases: TGTGCCAGCAGCCAAAGACAGACCTACGAGCAGTACTTC. It specifies CASSQRQTYEQYF.

This clonotype was counted only a few times. The gene calls are TRBV27 and TRBJ1-2; D call uncertain. The V gene lost 0 bases and the J gene lost 6 bases, with 14 bases spanning the gap. CDR1 MNHEY and CDR2 SMNVEV come from the germline V gene (reference sequence). The CDR3 spans 15 residues. The CDR3 reads CASSLSMTAYDGYTF. The CDR3 DNA sequence: TGTGCCAGCAGTTTATCTATGACGGCATACGATGGCTACACCTTC.

There are many counts of this clonotype. The V gene is TRBV20-1, the J gene TRBJ2-5; 8 positions agree with TRBD2. CDR3 length: 13 residues. From germline, CDR1 is DFQATT and CDR2 SNEGSKA (reference sequence). V was clipped by 3 bases and J by 5 bases; unmatched bases: 5. CDR3 region: CSARAGGFETQYF. In nucleotides, the CDR3 is TGCAGTGCTAGGGCGGGGGGCTTTGAGACCCAGTACTTC.

V is TRBV9 and J is TRBJ2-7, with 7 bases that match TRBD1. The CDR3 is 15 amino acids. Germline CDR1 is SGDLS and CDR2 is YYNGEE. With V trimmed by 0 bases and J by 7 bases, 10 bases remained unmatched. CDR3 bases: TGTGCCAGCAGCGTAGAAGGGGGACAGCTAAGGGAGCAGTACTTC. This translates into CASSVEGGQLREQYF.

Concerning this clonotype itself: This may stem from a read error, because a much larger clone lies one nucleotide away. The chain carries TRBV5-4 and TRBJ2-7; unclear D gene. The ends were cut back, 3 bases at V and 3 bases at J, with 16 bases in the middle. This CDR3 comprises 15 residues. CDR1 SGHNT and CDR2 YYREEE come from the germline V gene (reference sequence). CDR3 sequence reads: CASSSAEQPIYEQYF. DNA of the CDR3: TGTGCCAGCAGCTCGGCTGAGCAGCCAATCTACGAGCAGTACTTC.

The chain has TRBV20-1 and TRBJ2-1; possibly TRBD2 for D (6 bases). Germline V lookup: CDR1 DFQATT, CDR2 SNEGSKA (reference sequence). Trimming stripped 4 bases from V and 6 bases from J, with 10 bases between. The CDR3 runs 12 residues. CDR3 sequence: CSAKTSLNEQFF. The DNA for the CDR3 is TGCAGTGCTAAAACTAGCCTCAATGAGCAGTTCTTC.

The chain employs TRBV10-3 and TRBJ2-5; the D gene is possibly TRBD1 (6 bases). Looked up from germline, CDR1 is ENHRY and CDR2 is SYGVKD. The CDR3 consists of 13 residues. With 4 bases removed from V and 4 bases from J, the gap between germline ends came to 10 bases. CDR3 nucleotides: TGTGCCATCAGTGGCCAAGGGGGAGAGACCCAGTACTTC. Amino acids: CAISGQGGETQYF.